The clone carrying this T cell receptor (beta chain) was recorded a few times. Its matching antigen is unknown. This CDR3 contains 16 residues. Germline V gene data show CDR1 as SQVTM and CDR2 as ANQGSEA. V shed 1 base, J shed 5 bases, and the junction held 6 bases outside the gene matches. The data were obtained in a study of T-cell memory formation after mild COVID-19. Points from the study as a whole: There were some responding clones in pre-infection memory, which suggested that cross-reactive memory had joined.

In TCRdb, the 5' RACE reads were re-called with MiXCR into one record per CDR3 protein. The sample holds 550,000 to 600,000 distinct CDR3 sequences, 17% seen once. Material: PBMCs or a T cell subset sorted from them (not recorded which). The sequence was collected from an adult woman who had mild COVID-19 (a few samples of this study predate the infection). Cell type and time point are not known. The chain recombines TRBV29-1 with TRBJ2-1, with 12 bases that match TRBD2. Here the CDR3 reads CSVEASASGGDNEQFF. In nucleotides, the CDR3 is TGCAGCGTTGAAGCCTCCGCTAGCGGGGGGGACAATGAGCAGTTCTTC.